These 3 T cell receptor beta chains came from one sample sequenced in a study of CD4+ T cells in melanoma. Data came from immunoSEQ multiplex PCR; TCRdb stores just in-frame clones and leaves some out. This table holds 6,700 or so clones, around two thirds found once. Sequencing used cells from a culture (not recorded whether cultured in vitro). The receptors stem from a human donor with melanoma.

The rearrangement uses TRBV24-1 and TRBJ2-3; D is unclear. V was pared by 5 bases and J by 4 bases, with 3 bases between. The CDR3 extends over 11 amino acids. From germline, CDR1 is KGHDR and CDR2 SFDVKD. CDR3 region: CATSAADTQYF. DNA for the CDR3: TGTGCCACCAGTGCTGCAGATACGCAGTATTTT.

The rearrangement joins TRBV2 to TRBJ2-1; 10 positions agree with TRBD2. The CDR3 spans 15 residues. Germline V gene sequence: CDR1 SNHLY, CDR2 FYNNEI. Losses at the gene ends were 5 bases for V and 8 bases for J; bases not matched to a gene: 9. Here the CDR3 DNA reads TGTGCCAGCAGTCAAGAGCGGGGGGGTTTCGATGAGCAGTTCTTC. Its protein is CASSQERGGFDEQFF. Full variable domain (missing parts from reference TRBV2 and TRBJ2-1): EPEVTQTPSHQVTQMGQEVILRCVPISNHLYFYWYRQILGQKVEFLVSFYNNEISEKSEIFDDQFSVERPDGSNFTLKIRSTKLEDSAMYFCASSQERGGFDEQFFGPGTRLTVL.

The rearrangement uses TRBV18 and TRBJ2-1, with 7 bases aligning to TRBD1. CDR3 length: 16 residues. Per the germline V gene, CDR1 is KGHSH and CDR2 is LQKENI. V lost 8 bases and J lost 0; bases outside the gene matches: 10. The CDR3 DNA sequence: TGTGCCAGCGCACAGGGGCCCCTACGCTCCTACAATGAGCAGTTCTTC. Translation: CASAQGPLRSYNEQFF.